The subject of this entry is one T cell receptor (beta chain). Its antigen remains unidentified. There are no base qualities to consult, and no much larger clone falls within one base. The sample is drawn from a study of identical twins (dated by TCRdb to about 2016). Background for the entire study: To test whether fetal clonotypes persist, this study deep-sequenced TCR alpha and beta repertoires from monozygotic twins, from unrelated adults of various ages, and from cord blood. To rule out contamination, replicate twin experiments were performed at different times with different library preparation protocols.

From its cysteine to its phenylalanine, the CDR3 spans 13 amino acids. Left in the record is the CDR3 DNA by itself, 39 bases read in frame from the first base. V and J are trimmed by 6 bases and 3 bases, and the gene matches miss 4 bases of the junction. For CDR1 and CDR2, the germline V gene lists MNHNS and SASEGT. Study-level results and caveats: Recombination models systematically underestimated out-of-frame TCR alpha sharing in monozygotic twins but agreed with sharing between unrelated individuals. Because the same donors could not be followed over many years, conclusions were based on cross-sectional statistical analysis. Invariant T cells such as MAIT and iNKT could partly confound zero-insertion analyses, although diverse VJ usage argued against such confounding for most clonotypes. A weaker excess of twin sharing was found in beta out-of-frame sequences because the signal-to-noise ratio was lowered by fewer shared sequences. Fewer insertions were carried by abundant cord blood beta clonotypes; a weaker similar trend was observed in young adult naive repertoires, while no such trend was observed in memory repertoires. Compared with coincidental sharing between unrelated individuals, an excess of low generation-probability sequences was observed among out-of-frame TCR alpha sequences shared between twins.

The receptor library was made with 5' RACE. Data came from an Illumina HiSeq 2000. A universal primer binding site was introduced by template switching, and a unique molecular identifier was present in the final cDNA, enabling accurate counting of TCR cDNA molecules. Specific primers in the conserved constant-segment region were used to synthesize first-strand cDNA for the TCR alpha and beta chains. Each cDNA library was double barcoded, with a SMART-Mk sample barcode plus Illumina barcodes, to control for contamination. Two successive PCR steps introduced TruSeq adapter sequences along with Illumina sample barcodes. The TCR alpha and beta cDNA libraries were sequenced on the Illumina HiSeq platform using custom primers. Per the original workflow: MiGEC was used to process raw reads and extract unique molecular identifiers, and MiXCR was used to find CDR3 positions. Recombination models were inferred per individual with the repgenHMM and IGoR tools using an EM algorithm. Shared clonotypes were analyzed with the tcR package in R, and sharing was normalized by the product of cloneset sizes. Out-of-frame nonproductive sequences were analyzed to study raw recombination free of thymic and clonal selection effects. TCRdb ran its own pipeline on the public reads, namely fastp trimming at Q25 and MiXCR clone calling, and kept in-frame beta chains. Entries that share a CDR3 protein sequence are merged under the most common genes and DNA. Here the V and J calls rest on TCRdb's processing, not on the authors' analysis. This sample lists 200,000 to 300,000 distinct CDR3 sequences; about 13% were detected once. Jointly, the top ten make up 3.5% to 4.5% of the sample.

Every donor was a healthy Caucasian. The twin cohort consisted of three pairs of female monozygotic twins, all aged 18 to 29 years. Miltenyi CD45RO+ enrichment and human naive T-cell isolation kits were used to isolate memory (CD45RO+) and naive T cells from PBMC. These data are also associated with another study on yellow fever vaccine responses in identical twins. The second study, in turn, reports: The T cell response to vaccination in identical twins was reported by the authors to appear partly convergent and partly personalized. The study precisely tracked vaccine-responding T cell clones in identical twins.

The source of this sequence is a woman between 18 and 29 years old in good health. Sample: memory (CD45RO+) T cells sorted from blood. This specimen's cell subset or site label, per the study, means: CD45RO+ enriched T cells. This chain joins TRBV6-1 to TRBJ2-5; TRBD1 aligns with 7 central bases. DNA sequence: TGTGCCAGCAGGGGGACAGCGAAAGAGACCCAGTACTTC. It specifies CASRGTAKETQYF.